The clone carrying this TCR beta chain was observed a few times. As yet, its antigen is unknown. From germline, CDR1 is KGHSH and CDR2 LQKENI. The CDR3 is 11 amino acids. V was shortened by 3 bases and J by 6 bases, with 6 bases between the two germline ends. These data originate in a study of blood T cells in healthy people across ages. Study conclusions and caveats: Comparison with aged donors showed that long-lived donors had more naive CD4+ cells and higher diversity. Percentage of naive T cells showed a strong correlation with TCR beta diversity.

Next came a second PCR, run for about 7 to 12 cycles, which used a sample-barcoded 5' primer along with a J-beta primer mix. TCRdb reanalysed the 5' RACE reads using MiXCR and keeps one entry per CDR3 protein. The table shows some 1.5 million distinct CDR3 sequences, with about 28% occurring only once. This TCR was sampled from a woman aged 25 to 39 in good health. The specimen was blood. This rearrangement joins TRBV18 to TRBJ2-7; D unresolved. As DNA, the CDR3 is TGTGCCAGCTCACCTACACCCGAGCAGTACTTC. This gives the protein CASSPTPEQYF.